The clone carrying this T cell receptor beta chain has a single count. Its matching antigen is unknown. The data stem from a study of cytomegalovirus exposure and HLA in healthy donors. Overall study context: An analysis done earlier identified approximately 120 million unique TCR beta sequences from approximately 180 million T cells. Study-level points and caveats: The study designated fewer than 200 TCR beta chains cytomegalovirus-associated. CMV serostatus was the sole immune exposure data available.

PCR primers comprised 60 Vbeta and 13 Jbeta primers. The authors' processing: In a later analysis, about 12 million of approximately 81 million unique beta chains occurred in at least two donors. Sequenced by immunoSEQ multiplex PCR; TCRdb stores in-frame clones only, minus some. The V and J calls and clone size come from that table; D and trimming were worked out from the DNA. The sample holds about 200,000 clones, around 79% seen once. The trim removed 6 bases at V and 1 base at J, leaving 6 bases unmatched. The CDR3 consists of 15 residues. Per germline, CDR1 MNHEY and CDR2 SMNVEV (reference sequence).

The chain joins TRBV27 to TRBJ1-1; 9 bases are shared with TRBD1. This TCR was recovered from a male donor in good health and CMV-seropositive. Material: PBMCs. This CDR3 reads CASRRDRVGNTEAFF. In nucleotides, the CDR3 is TGTGCCAGCAGGCGGGACAGGGTCGGGAACACTGAAGCTTTCTTT.